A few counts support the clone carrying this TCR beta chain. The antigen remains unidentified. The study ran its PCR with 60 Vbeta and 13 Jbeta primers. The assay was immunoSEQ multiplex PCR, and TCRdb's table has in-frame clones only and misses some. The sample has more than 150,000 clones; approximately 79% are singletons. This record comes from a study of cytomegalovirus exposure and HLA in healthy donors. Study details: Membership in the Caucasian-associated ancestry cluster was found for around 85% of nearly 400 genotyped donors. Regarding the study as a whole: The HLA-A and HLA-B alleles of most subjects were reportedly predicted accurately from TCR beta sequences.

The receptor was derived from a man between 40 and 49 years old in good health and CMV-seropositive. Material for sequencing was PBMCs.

For the CDR3, the DNA is TGTGCCAGCAGCGTAGTCGGGGGGCCACCAAGGGACACTGAAGCTTTCTTT. Translating gives CASSVVGGPPRDTEAFF. The V call is TRBV9, the J call TRBJ1-1; TRBD1 might be the D (6 bases). Trimming cost V 0 bases and J 3 bases, with 18 bases left between them. This CDR3 comprises 17 residues. Germline values: CDR1 SGDLS, CDR2 YYNGEE.